Each of the 23 T cell receptor beta chains below was sequenced from the same sample in a study of T-cell memory formation after mild COVID-19. TCRdb independently ran MiXCR on the 5' RACE reads; one entry per CDR3 protein. The repertoire holds approximately 570,000 distinct CDR3 sequences, with about a sixth as singletons. Sequenced input: PBMCs or a T cell subset sorted from them (not recorded which). These receptor sequences come from an adult woman who had mild COVID-19 (a few samples of this study predate the infection). Cell type and time point are not known.

The sample holds a few counts of this clonotype. The chain joins TRBV4-2 to TRBJ2-7; 13 bases are a match to TRBD2. Trimming cost V 1 base and J 6 bases; bases outside gene matches: 0. Germline CDR1 LGHNA, CDR2 YNFKEQ. This CDR3 is 14 amino acids long. The CDR3 loop reads CASSQGLAGGEQYF. Written as DNA, the CDR3 is TGTGCCAGCAGCCAAGGACTAGCGGGGGGCGAGCAGTACTTC.

This clonotype was counted between two and nine times. The chain employs TRBV6-6 and TRBJ2-1; D might be TRBD2 (5 bases). CDR1 MNHNY and CDR2 SVGAGI come from the germline V gene (reference sequence). The CDR3 totals 16 residues. Trimming stripped 2 bases from V and 6 bases from J, with 17 bases between. In DNA, the CDR3 is TGTGCCAGCAGTTACGGCCTTAGCGCGACGGGCAATGAGCAGTTCTTC. Translation gives CASSYGLSATGNEQFF.

This clonotype was seen ten or more times. The V gene is TRBV20-1, the J gene TRBJ1-3, with D perhaps matching TRBD1 (5 bases). CDR1 and CDR2 from the germline V gene are DFQATT and SNEGSKA (reference sequence). V lost 5 bases and J lost 1, with 12 bases in between. The CDR3 has 14 amino acids. The CDR3 bases are TGCAGTGCTTGGAGGGGCCAATCTGGAAACACCATATATTTT. It codes for CSAWRGQSGNTIYF.

The table lists this clonotype with a few counts. The J gene is TRBJ2-7, the V gene TRBV4-1, with TRBD1 matching over 10 bases. Trimming at V came to 4 bases and at J to 4 bases, leaving 13 bases not matched to a gene. Germline V gives CDR1 MGHRA, CDR2 YSYEKL. The CDR3 extends over 17 amino acids. The CDR3 region has the DNA TGCGCCAGCAGCCGACAGGGGGCGGGTTGGTCCAATTACGAGCAGTACTTC. It translates to CASSRQGAGWSNYEQYF.

This chain connects TRBV7-9 to TRBJ2-3; D ambiguous. Trimming took 9 bases from V and 6 from J, leaving 10 bases between them. Germline CDR1 SEHNR, CDR2 FQNEAQ (reference sequence). This CDR3 contains 11 residues. CDR3 in amino acids: CASPGPDTQYF. CDR3 DNA: TGTGCCAGTCCTGGGCCTGATACGCAGTATTTT.

The rearrangement joins TRBV5-5 to TRBJ1-1; possible D gene TRBD1, 5 bases. The germline V gene encodes CDR1 SGHKS and CDR2 YYEKEE (reference sequence). Trimming pared 0 bases from V and 1 base from J, leaving 10 bases between. This CDR3 is 15 amino acids long. CDR3 DNA: TGTGCCAGCAGCTTGGCCATGAGGGGGAACACTGAAGCTTTCTTT. It translates to CASSLAMRGNTEAFF.

The rearrangement uses TRBV2 and TRBJ2-2; 12 bases align to TRBD1. Germline V gene lookup returns CDR1 SNHLY and CDR2 FYNNEI. CDR3 length: 14 residues. The J segment lost 4 bases and the V segment lost 6 bases, leaving 0 bases of the junction unmatched. The CDR3 region has the DNA TGTGCCAGCAGGGGACAGGGGGCCACCGGGGAGCTGTTTTTT. Its translation: CASRGQGATGELFF.

This clonotype appeared a few times. The chain recombines TRBV20-1 with TRBJ2-3, with TRBD2 matching 15 bases. The CDR3 is 17 amino acids. Germline V gene sequence: CDR1 DFQATT, CDR2 SNEGSKA (reference sequence). After removal of 4 bases from V and 1 base from J, the junction contained 6 bases not matched to a gene. The CDR3, as DNA: TGCAGTGCTAAGGGAGGGACTAGCGGGGGGCGCACAGATACGCAGTATTTT. Its protein product is CSAKGGTSGGRTDTQYF.

This clonotype was seen more than once but under ten times. The V and J genes are TRBV11-3 and TRBJ1-1, with D perhaps matching TRBD1 (6 bases). CDR1 is SGHNT, CDR2 YENEEA, per germline. CDR3 length equals 18 residues. Trimming shortened V by 0 bases and J by 1 base, and 18 bases separated the two germline ends. This CDR3 is CASSLEVGWRRGNTEAFF. For the CDR3, the DNA is TGTGCCAGCAGCTTAGAGGTAGGGTGGCGCAGGGGGAACACTGAAGCTTTCTTT.

This clonotype was found a few times. The V call is TRBV12-3 or TRBV12-4, the J call TRBJ2-3; 13 bases line up with TRBD2. The CDR3 is 18 residues long. With V trimmed by 6 bases and J by 4 bases, 13 bases remained unmatched. For the CDR3, the DNA is TGTGCCAGCAGCCCTTGGCTACTAGCGGGAGGGCCTGCAGATACGCAGTATTTT. Amino acid sequence: CASSPWLLAGGPADTQYF.

The chain is built from TRBV18 and TRBJ1-1, with D hard to call. Germline values: CDR1 KGHSH, CDR2 LQKENI. The germline V and J ends were trimmed by 3 bases and 1 base, with 12 bases remaining between them. This CDR3 spans 15 amino acids. The CDR3 loop is CASSPRSLKNTEAFF. The CDR3 coding sequence is TGTGCCAGCTCACCTAGGTCACTTAAGAACACTGAAGCTTTCTTT.

This clonotype occurred a few times. The chain combines TRBV24-1 with TRBJ2-7; D not certain. The germline V gene encodes CDR1 KGHDR and CDR2 SFDVKD. Trimming took 5 bases from V and 0 from J, leaving 16 bases between them. The CDR3 extends over 16 amino acids. The CDR3 protein is CATSAGDRLFSYEQYF. The CDR3 region has the DNA TGTGCCACCAGTGCCGGTGACCGCTTATTCTCCTACGAGCAGTACTTC.

A few counts support this clonotype. The chain joins TRBV29-1 to TRBJ2-7; 11 positions agree with TRBD2. The germline V gene has CDR1 SQVTM and CDR2 ANQGSEA. V dropped 5 bases and J dropped 3; count of bases not matched to a gene: 3. The CDR3 runs to 13 residues. CDR3 sequence reads: CSVISGRDYEQYF. The DNA for the CDR3 is TGCAGCGTTATTAGCGGGAGGGACTACGAGCAGTACTTC.

V is TRBV29-1 and J is TRBJ2-7; a possible D gene is TRBD1 (5 bases). The germline V gene encodes CDR1 SQVTM and CDR2 ANQGSEA. The ends were cut back, 2 bases at V and 6 bases at J, with 20 bases in the middle. The CDR3 length is 15 residues. The CDR3 DNA follows: TGCAGCGTTGAATTTCCCGACAGTAATGGTCTCGAGCAGTACTTC. This translates into CSVEFPDSNGLEQYF.

The rearrangement uses TRBV5-1 and TRBJ2-7; tentative D call: TRBD2 (6 bases). Per germline, CDR1 SGHRS and CDR2 YFSETQ. V was pared by 3 bases and J by 7 bases, with 17 bases between. The CDR3 sequence is 14 residues long. CDR3 in amino acids: CASSSLANPGEQYF. As DNA, the CDR3 is TGCGCCAGCAGCTCCCTAGCGAACCCGGGGGAGCAGTACTTC.

The chain links TRBV29-1 to TRBJ1-5; D uncertain. This CDR3 comprises 13 residues. The germline CDR1 and CDR2 sequences are SQVTM and ANQGSEA. Between the trimmed V and J ends, which lost 5 bases and 0 bases, there was a span of 8 bases. The CDR3 reads CSVQWFSNQPQHF. CDR3 coding DNA: TGCAGCGTTCAGTGGTTTAGCAATCAGCCCCAGCATTTT.

Many counts were recorded for this clonotype. The chain joins TRBV5-1 to TRBJ2-5; no firm D call. The CDR3 spans 14 residues. Trimming left V 4 bases short and J 1 base short, with 11 bases between. Germline CDR1 and CDR2: SGHRS and YFSETQ. The CDR3 bases are TGCGCCAGCAGCCCCGGGTCCAGCCAAGAGACCCAGTACTTC. Residues: CASSPGSSQETQYF. The complete variable domain, with remaining parts taken from reference TRBV5-1 and TRBJ2-5, reads KAGVTQTPRYLIKTRGQQVTLSCSPISGHRSVSWYQQTPGQGLQFLFEYFSETQRNKGNFPGRFSGRQFSNSRSEMNVSTLELGDSALYLCASSPGSSQETQYFGPGTRLLVL.

This sequence joins TRBV7-2 and TRBJ2-1; possibly TRBD2 for D (6 bases). With 2 bases removed from V and 4 bases from J, the gap between germline ends came to 15 bases. CDR3 length: 16 amino acids. CDR1 and CDR2 from the germline V gene are SGHTA and FQGNSA. Here the CDR3 reads CASSLLPGDLYNEQFF. In DNA, the CDR3 is TGTGCCAGCAGCTTATTACCGGGGGACCTTTACAATGAGCAGTTCTTC.

This rearrangement joins TRBV29-1 to TRBJ2-3; 7 bases agree with TRBD2. This CDR3 has 15 residues. Looked up from germline, CDR1 is SQVTM and CDR2 is ANQGSEA. Losses at the gene ends were 6 bases for V and 0 bases for J; bases not matched to a gene: 9. CDR3 coding DNA: TGCAGCGTGAAAGCTAGCGGAACTAGCACAGATACGCAGTATTTT. Amino acid sequence: CSVKASGTSTDTQYF.

This clonotype was seen more than once but under ten times. This chain uses TRBV6-1 with TRBJ1-5; TRBD1 is a possible D gene (5 bases). The germline V gene encodes CDR1 MNHNS and CDR2 SASEGT. The CDR3 runs 13 residues. The ends were cut back, 8 bases at V and 4 bases at J, with 12 bases in the middle. The CDR3 region is CASGLQENQPQHF. CDR3 nucleotides: TGTGCCAGCGGCTTACAGGAAAATCAGCCCCAGCATTTT.

The chain couples TRBV4-2 to TRBJ2-7; TRBD2 aligns across 8 bases. Per germline, CDR1 LGHNA and CDR2 YNFKEQ. This CDR3 is built from 18 residues. V shed 1 base and J 2 bases; nucleotides not matched to a gene: 13. The DNA of the CDR3 is TGTGCCAGCAGCCAAGGACCTACCGCGGGGGGCCAGACCTACGAGCAGTACTTC. Amino acids: CASSQGPTAGGQTYEQYF.

This chain links TRBV20-1 with TRBJ2-5, with D hard to call. The CDR3 is 12 residues long. Germline-derived CDR1 and CDR2 are DFQATT and SNEGSKA (reference sequence). Deletions cut 7 bases from V and 2 bases from J, with 11 bases between. CDR3 region: CSGGSTQETQYF. The CDR3 DNA is TGCAGTGGGGGATCTACACAAGAGACCCAGTACTTC.

A few counts support this clonotype. This sequence joins TRBV5-1 and TRBJ2-1; D is tentatively TRBD1 or TRBD2 (5 bases each). The V and J ends lost 5 bases and 5 bases respectively, with 17 bases between them. Germline V gene lookup returns CDR1 SGHRS and CDR2 YFSETQ. The CDR3 runs 15 residues. The CDR3 sequence is CASSYGTDTNNEQFF. The CDR3 coding sequence is TGCGCCAGCAGTTATGGGACCGATACAAACAATGAGCAGTTCTTC.